This T cell receptor (beta chain) derives from a study of cytomegalovirus exposure and HLA in healthy donors (dated by TCRdb to about 2017). A note on the overall study: An earlier analysis of 550 to 700 of the donors reported roughly 270 Gb of sequence data and 100 million to 140 million unique TCR beta sequences from roughly 180 million T cells. The study aimed to test whether cataloging public T cell receptors could reveal signatures of past pathogen exposure. The number of typed donors differed by locus: about 620-640 for A, B, C, DRB1 and DQB1; 522 for DQA1; around 610 for DPA1; and about 470 for DPB1. To predict cytomegalovirus infection status, the study combined high-throughput TCR immunosequencing, statistical association of individual TCRs with disease status, and machine learning. An early release covering just under 650 HLA-typed donors comprised around 300 gigabases of sequencing data and roughly 86 million unique TCR sequences. All discovery cohort repertoires had been generated on a single sequencing platform. In a later genetic analysis, genome-wide SNP genotypes for about 55% of the roughly 700 donors were used, and that subset was treated as a discovery cohort. Alongside the repertoire data, information on donor age, sex, ethnicity and CMV serostatus was compiled. Because of strong linkage in the cohort, 5 or 6 DR-DQ haplotypes were treated as single units for association and clustering. An earlier analysis of roughly 580 of the donors used high-throughput TCR beta sequencing to judge whether each TCR beta V gene segment behaved as functional or pseudogenic. The T cell repertoires of 550 to 850 subjects were profiled by immunosequencing and related to cytomegalovirus serostatus. To study patterns of TCR occurrence, a later analysis re-analyzed previously published TCR beta repertoires from 666 donors and added high-resolution HLA genotyping. In the later analysis, no new phenotypic data were used to find candidate immune exposures; instead, reliance was placed on TCR beta sequences and their occurrence across donors. Of the roughly 390 genotyped donors, 81% were placed in the genetic ancestry cluster associated with self-reported Caucasian donors. HLA typing covered class I and class II loci at four-digit resolution. Among roughly 400 genotyped donors of the cohort, an average of approximately 200,000 unique TCR beta nucleotide sequences was sequenced per donor, of which 15% to 20% were non-productive. Along with the roughly 700-subject first cohort, a separate validation cohort of roughly 110 different subjects was used.

The cysteine opens and the phenylalanine closes a CDR3 of 13 amino acids. CDR3 DNA is the only sequence kept; it has 39 bases, read in frame from the first base. According to the germline V gene, CDR1 reads MDHEN and CDR2 reads SYDVKM. V is clipped by 2 bases and J by 4 bases, and the sequence between their germline boundaries is 6 bases long. Broader findings and caveats from the paper: Some 15 rarely observed V segments, including chromosome 9 orphons, were excluded from the earlier analysis of a few hundred of the donors because counts were too low. According to a later genetic analysis, donors in an Asian-associated ancestry cluster had fewer N-insertions in productive TCRs than the approximately 690-donor mean. Assigning TCR associations to individual alleles was difficult when HLA alleles, especially DR and DQ, strongly co-occurred. The cohort was sequenced for TCR beta chains only, and without alpha or paired-chain data the features that could be detected were limited. Several of the top co-occurrence clusters appeared to be linked to parvovirus B19, influenza, CMV and Epstein-Barr virus, according to a later analysis. In both the original and validation cohorts, the classifier was reported to diagnose cytomegalovirus status with high specificity and sensitivity. According to a later analysis, TCR association rates differed among HLA loci, with DRB1 alleles showing the most associated TCRs and HLA-C alleles showing the fewest. The study gave a list of roughly 150 TCR beta chains associated with cytomegalovirus. Because HLA typing was missing for some donors at each locus, association tests included only the typed subset. Most TCR sequences were observed very rarely across donors, whereas some public TCRs were present in many individuals. An earlier analysis of 587 of the donors showed that most TCR beta V segments appeared in productive rearrangements either about 87% or about 30% of the time, which broadly matched IMGT annotations. Specific HLA alleles were associated with roughly 16,000 TCR beta sequences at a false discovery rate of 0.05 in a later analysis. A few of the identified cytomegalovirus-associated TCR beta chains were confirmed in vitro to be specific for cytomegalovirus antigens. Some IMGT-functional V segments, including TRBV6-2 and TRBV6-3, could not be told apart with the 87-base-pair reads, so those segments were excluded. Linkage disequilibrium might explain the correlated functional status among segregating V segments, but an unknown experimental factor could not be excluded. According to a later analysis, most CMV-associated TCR beta chains appeared to be HLA-restricted, and the HLA associations seemed to be driven largely by CMV exposure. The authors suggested that the approach could potentially be generalized to other disease states and immunological phenotypes. Presence/absence analyses assumed roughly uniform sequencing depth across donors, an assumption that may not hold. A later genetic analysis associated a missense DCLRE1C variant with V-gene and J-gene trimming of TCR beta chains, and an independent cohort replicated the association. For the cohort, immune exposure information was limited to CMV serostatus. A further reported finding was that TCR beta sequences accurately predicted the HLA-A and HLA-B alleles for most subjects in the first cohort. A cluster of highly shared sequence variants was judged likely to be a technical artifact of the sequencing pipeline. In a later analysis, HLA-associated TCR beta chains showed more clonal expansion and lower generation probabilities than non-associated chains that were equally common.

This clone was seen a few times. The clone's antigen remains unknown. No much larger clonotype is one base removed from it; base qualities were not supplied. Library preparation used the immunoSEQ multiplex PCR assay. For the multiplex PCR, a mixture combining 60 forward primers for TCR Vbeta segments and 13 reverse primers for TCR Jbeta segments was used. The CDR3 region of rearranged TCR beta genes was amplified from genomic DNA by a multiplex PCR assay. The amplified TCR beta libraries were sequenced on the Illumina HiSeq System as 87-base-pair reads. As for the original processing: In a later analysis, around 80 million unique TCR beta chains were counted across the 666 repertoires, and about 9.9 million of these chains were shared by at least two donors. Raw reads were error-corrected and collapsed into unique sequences with a nearest-neighbor algorithm that merged closely related sequences to remove PCR and sequencing errors. CDR3 sequences were aligned to IMGT reference sequences to assign V, D and J gene segments. For a sequence to be retained, a match of at least six nucleotides was required to both a V gene segment and a J gene segment. A rearrangement was called productive if the CDR3 had no stop codons and remained in frame with V and J, and every other rearrangement was called non-productive. CDR3 was defined according to IMGT convention as the region running from the second conserved V-encoded cysteine to the conserved J-encoded phenylalanine. Sequences without an unambiguous match to a single V gene segment were excluded from the earlier analysis of 450 to 750 of the donors. In an earlier analysis of approximately 590 of the donors, a V segment was called functional when productive rearrangements were above 56.7%, and segregating when the standard deviation between donors exceeded 5%. To diagnose cytomegalovirus status from the catalog of TCR beta chain sequences, a statistical classification framework was built. In a later analysis, TCR nucleotide sequences were compared against IMGT/GENE-DB human TR gene sequences so that V and J genes could be assigned. A later analysis assigned CDR3 sequences and most-parsimonious VDJ recombination scenarios with the TCRdist pipeline. In a later analysis, each TCR beta chain was defined by its CDR3 amino acid sequence together with its V-gene family, and reads without a unique V-gene family were excluded. In a later analysis, approximately 640 highly shared, low-generation-probability nucleotide sequences were removed to address suspected cross-contamination and a sequencing artifact. A later analysis calculated a clonal expansion index for each public chain from normalized within-repertoire ranks of inferred template counts. In a later analysis, generation probabilities were computed using a VDJ recombination model fitted to out-of-frame rearrangements, and the results were checked against IGoR. A later analysis scored TCR-TCR, TCR-HLA and TCR-CMV co-occurrence with hypergeometric tests, applying a repertoire-size bias correction to TCR pairs. To estimate false discovery rates, a later analysis permuted the HLA or CMV assignments 20 times. In a later analysis, co-occurring TCRs were grouped with DBSCAN, and TCRdist sequence similarity was added when clustering was performed within HLA-allele-positive subsets. For co-occurrence clustering, repertoires with fewer than 30,000 or more than 120,000 public chains were excluded, along with roughly 5 repertoires with anomalous nucleotide sharing. TCRdb took over this immuneACCESS table, retaining in-frame rearrangements with V and J assigned. Such tables are incomplete; in checked studies, under half of the missing clones stem from an unresolved V gene, and the remainder is unexplained. V, J and clone size were drawn from that table, and D and trimming were deduced from the DNA. The sample profile shows around 150,000 clones; approximately 61% of them were found once. The ten largest account for around 1.6% of the sample.

The cohort consisted of 666 healthy bone marrow donors. Cohort members were all nominally healthy when sampled, although unrecorded immune exposures were likely present. Of the approximately 700 cohort members, about 280 had positive CMV serostatus and 350 to 450 had negative CMV serostatus, and CMV serostatus was not recorded for the donor. Every donor gave a peripheral blood sample, and the peripheral blood mononuclear cells from that sample were used for TCR beta sequencing. Genomic DNA extraction from the blood cell samples was performed with the Qiagen DNeasy Blood Extraction Kit. The chain links TRBV28 with TRBJ1-5, and the D gene may be TRBD1, 6 bases matching. Material: PBMCs. The TCR comes from a human donor in good health. DNA sequence: TGTGCCAGCAGTTTAGACAGGAATCAGCCCCAGCATTTT. Its product reads: CASSLDRNQPQHF.